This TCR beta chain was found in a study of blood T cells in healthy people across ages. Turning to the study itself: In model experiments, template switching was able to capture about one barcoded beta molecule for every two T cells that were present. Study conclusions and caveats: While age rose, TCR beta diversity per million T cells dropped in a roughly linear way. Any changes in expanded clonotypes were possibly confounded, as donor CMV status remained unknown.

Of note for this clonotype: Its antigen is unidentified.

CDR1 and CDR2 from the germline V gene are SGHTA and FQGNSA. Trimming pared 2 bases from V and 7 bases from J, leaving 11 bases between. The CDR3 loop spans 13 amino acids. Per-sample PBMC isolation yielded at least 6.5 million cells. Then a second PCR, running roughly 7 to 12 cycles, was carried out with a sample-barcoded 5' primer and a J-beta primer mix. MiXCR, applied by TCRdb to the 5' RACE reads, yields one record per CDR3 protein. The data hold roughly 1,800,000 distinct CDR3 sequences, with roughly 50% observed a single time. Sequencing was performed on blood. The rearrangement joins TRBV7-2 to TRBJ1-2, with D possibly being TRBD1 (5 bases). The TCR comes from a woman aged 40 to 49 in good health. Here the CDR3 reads CASSLTQVLGYTF. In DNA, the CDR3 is TGTGCCAGCAGCTTAACACAGGTCCTTGGCTACACCTTC.